The source of this T cell receptor (beta chain) is a study of blood T cell repertoires in COVID-19. In germline, CDR1 is KGHDR, CDR2 SFDVKD. V dropped 4 bases and J dropped 4; count of bases not matched to a gene: 8. The CDR3 is made up of 17 amino acids. In the authors' workflow: Quantification of nucleated cells was approximated via reference gene primer amplification. Sequencing used immunoSEQ multiplex PCR; TCRdb keeps in-frame clones, though not all of them. V, J and clone size derive from that table, while D and trimming were established from the DNA sequence. The sample includes approximately 150,000 clones, over 65% seen only once; the top ten take less than 2.5%.

Sequencing was performed on peripheral blood. This rearrangement joins TRBV24-1 to TRBJ2-3; 12 bases fit TRBD2. The sequence was collected from a man aged 70-80 years with acute or convalescent COVID-19. In DNA, the CDR3 is TGTGCCACCAGTGACTCTGGACTAGCGGGACCCGCAGATACGCAGTATTTT. As protein: CATSDSGLAGPADTQYF.